The 3 T cell receptor beta chains reported below all come from one sample, sequenced in a study of early T cells in non-severe SARS-CoV-2 infection. TCRdb independently ran MiXCR on the 5' RACE reads; one entry per CDR3 protein. The sample lists about 83,000 distinct CDR3 sequences; over 9% were seen once. Material for sequencing was whole blood. These receptors were taken from an adult who was a healthcare worker with PCR-confirmed SARS-CoV-2 infection or an uninfected control (not recorded which).

The chain combines TRBV20-1 with TRBJ1-5, with 8 positions matching TRBD1. V shed 5 bases and J 1 base; nucleotides not matched to a gene: 16. CDR1 and CDR2 from the germline V gene are DFQATT and SNEGSKA (reference sequence). This CDR3 has 18 amino acids. The DNA of the CDR3 is TGCAGTGCTTTTGCCGCGGGACAGGAACTATTAAGCAATCAGCCCCAGCATTTT. This encodes CSAFAAGQELLSNQPQHF.

The CDR3 region is CAWSMRGLTNQPQHF. The CDR3 region has the DNA TGTGCCTGGAGTATGAGGGGCCTTACCAATCAGCCCCAGCATTTT. The gene calls are TRBV30 and TRBJ1-5, with D maybe TRBD1 (5 bases). The CDR3 is made up of 15 amino acids. Germline assignment: CDR1 GTSNPN and CDR2 SVGIG (reference sequence). Trimming took off 2 bases at V and 3 bases at J, with 14 bases between the two ends.

This clonotype was found many times. The genes are TRBV6-2 or TRBV6-3 and TRBJ2-5; 10 bases are a match to TRBD2. Germline CDR1 is MNHEY and CDR2 is SVGEGT. The CDR3 sequence is 15 residues long. V trimming: 6 bases; J trimming: 2 bases; junction bases outside the gene matches: 6. CDR3 sequence (DNA): TGTGCCAGCAGACCTAGCGGGGGCAGTCAAGAGACCCAGTACTTC. This codes for CASRPSGGSQETQYF.